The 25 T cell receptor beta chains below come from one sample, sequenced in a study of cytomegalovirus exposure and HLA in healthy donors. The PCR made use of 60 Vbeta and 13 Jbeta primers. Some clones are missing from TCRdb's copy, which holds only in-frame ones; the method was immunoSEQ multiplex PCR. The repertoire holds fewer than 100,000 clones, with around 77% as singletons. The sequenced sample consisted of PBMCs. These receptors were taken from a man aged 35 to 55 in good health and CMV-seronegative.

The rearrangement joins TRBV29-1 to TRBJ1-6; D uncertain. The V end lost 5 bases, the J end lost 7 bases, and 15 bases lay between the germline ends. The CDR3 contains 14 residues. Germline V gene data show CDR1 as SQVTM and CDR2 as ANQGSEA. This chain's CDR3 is CSVSDEGFNSPLHF. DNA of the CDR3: TGCAGCGTTTCGGACGAGGGATTCAATTCACCCCTCCACTTT.

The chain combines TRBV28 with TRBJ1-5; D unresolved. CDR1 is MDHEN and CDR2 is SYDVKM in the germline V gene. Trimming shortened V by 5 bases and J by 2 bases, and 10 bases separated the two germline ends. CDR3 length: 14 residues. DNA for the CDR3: TGTGCCAGCAGTCCCAGGCGTCGCAATCAGCCCCAGCATTTT. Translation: CASSPRRRNQPQHF.

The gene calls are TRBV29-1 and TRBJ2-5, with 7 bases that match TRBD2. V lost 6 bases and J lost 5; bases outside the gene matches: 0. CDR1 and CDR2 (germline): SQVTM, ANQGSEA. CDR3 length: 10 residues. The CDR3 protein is CSVGGETQYF. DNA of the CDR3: TGCAGCGTGGGGGGGGAGACCCAGTACTTC.

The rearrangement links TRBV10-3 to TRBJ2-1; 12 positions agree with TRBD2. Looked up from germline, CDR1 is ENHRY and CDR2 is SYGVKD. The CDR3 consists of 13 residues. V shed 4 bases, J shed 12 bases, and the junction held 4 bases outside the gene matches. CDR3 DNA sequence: TGTGCCATCAGTGGACTAGCGGGAGACTGGCAGTTCTTC. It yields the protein CAISGLAGDWQFF.

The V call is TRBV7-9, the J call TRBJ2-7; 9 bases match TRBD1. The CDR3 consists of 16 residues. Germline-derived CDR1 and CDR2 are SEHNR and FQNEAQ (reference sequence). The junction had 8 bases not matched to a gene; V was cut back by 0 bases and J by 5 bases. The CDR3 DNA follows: TGTGCCAGCAGCTTAGCCTGGGGGACAGGGCTTCACGAGCAGTACTTC. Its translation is CASSLAWGTGLHEQYF.

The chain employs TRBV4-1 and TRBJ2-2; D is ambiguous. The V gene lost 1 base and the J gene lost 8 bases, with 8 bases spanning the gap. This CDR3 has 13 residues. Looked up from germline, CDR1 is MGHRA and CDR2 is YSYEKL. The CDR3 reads CASSQGVPGELFF. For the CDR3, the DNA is TGCGCCAGCAGCCAAGGTGTCCCTGGGGAGCTGTTTTTT.

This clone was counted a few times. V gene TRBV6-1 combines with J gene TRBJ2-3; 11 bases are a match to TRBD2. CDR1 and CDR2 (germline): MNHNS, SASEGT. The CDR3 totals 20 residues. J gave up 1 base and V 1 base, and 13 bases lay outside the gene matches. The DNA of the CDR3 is TGTGCCAGCAGTGAAGTAGTTAGCGGGAGGGTACCGGGACGCACAGATACGCAGTATTTT. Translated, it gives CASSEVVSGRVPGRTDTQYF.

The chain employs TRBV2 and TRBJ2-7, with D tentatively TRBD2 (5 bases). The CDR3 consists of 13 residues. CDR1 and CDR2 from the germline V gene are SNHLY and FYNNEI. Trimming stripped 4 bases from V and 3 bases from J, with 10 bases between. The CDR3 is CASSGNRDYEQYF. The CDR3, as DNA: TGTGCCAGCAGTGGGAATCGGGACTACGAGCAGTACTTC.

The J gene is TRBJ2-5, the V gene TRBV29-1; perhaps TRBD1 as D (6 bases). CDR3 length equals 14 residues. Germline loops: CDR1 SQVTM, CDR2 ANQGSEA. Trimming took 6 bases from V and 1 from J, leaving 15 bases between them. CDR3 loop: CSVAHNRAQETQYF. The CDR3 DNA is TGCAGCGTCGCCCATAACAGGGCCCAAGAGACCCAGTACTTC.

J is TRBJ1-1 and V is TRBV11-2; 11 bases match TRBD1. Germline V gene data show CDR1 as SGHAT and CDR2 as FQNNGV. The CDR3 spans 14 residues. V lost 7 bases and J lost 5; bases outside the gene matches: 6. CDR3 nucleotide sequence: TGTGCCAGCAACCGGGACAGGGGGGGTACTGAAGCTTTCTTT. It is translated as CASNRDRGGTEAFF.

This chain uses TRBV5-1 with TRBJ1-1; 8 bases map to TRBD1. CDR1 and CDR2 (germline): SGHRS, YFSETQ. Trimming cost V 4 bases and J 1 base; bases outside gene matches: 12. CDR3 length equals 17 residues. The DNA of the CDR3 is TGCGCCAGCAGCCTGGACAGGGCCTCCTCGGGGAACACTGAAGCTTTCTTT. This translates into CASSLDRASSGNTEAFF.

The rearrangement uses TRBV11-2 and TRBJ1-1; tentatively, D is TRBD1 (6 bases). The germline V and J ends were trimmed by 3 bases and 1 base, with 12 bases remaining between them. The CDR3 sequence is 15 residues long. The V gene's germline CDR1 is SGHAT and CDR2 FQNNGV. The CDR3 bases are TGTGCCAGCAGCTTCCGTGCAGGGGCGAACACTGAAGCTTTCTTT. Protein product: CASSFRAGANTEAFF.

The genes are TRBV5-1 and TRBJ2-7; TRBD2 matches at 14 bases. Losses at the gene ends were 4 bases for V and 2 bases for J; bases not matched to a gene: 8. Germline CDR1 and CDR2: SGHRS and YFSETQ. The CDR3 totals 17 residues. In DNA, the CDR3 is TGCGCCAGCAGCGTCGGGACTAGCGGGAGTCTACCCTACGAGCAGTACTTC. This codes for CASSVGTSGSLPYEQYF.

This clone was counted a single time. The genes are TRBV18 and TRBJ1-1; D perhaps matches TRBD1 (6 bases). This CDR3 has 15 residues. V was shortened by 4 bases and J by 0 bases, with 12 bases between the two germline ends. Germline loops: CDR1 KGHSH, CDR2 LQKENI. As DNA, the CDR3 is TGTGCCAGCTCACTCGGACAGACTCTGAACACTGAAGCTTTCTTT. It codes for CASSLGQTLNTEAFF.

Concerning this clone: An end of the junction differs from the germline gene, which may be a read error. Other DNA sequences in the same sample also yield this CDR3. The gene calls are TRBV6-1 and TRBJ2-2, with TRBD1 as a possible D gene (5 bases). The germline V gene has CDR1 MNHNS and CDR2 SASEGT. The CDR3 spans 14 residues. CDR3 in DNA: TGCGCCAGCATGGGGCAGGCGAACACCGGGGAGCTGTTTTTT. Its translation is CASMGQANTGELFF.

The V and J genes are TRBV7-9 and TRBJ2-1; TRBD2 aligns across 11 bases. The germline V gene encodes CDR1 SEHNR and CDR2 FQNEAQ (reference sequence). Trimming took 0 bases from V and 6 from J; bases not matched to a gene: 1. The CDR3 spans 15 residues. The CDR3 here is CASSLATSGVNEQFF. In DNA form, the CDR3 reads TGTGCCAGCAGCTTAGCGACTAGCGGGGTCAATGAGCAGTTCTTC. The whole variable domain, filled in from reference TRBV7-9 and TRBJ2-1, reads DTGVSQNPRHKITKRGQNVTFRCDPISEHNRLYWYRQTLGQGPEFLTYFQNEAQLEKSRLLSDRFSAERPKGSFSTLEIQRTEQGDSAMYLCASSLATSGVNEQFFGPGTRLTVL.

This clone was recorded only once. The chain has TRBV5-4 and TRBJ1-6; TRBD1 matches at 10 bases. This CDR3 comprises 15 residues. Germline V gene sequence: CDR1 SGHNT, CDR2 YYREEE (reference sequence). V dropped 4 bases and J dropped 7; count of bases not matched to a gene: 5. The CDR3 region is CASSPGQGWNSPLHF. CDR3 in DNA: TGTGCCAGCAGCCCGGGACAGGGGTGGAATTCACCCCTCCACTTT.

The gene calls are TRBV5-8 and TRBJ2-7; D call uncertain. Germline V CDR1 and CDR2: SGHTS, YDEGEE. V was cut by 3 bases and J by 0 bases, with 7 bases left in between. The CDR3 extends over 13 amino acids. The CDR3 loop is CASSSYSSYEQYF. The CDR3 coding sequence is TGTGCCAGCAGCTCTTACAGCTCCTACGAGCAGTACTTC.

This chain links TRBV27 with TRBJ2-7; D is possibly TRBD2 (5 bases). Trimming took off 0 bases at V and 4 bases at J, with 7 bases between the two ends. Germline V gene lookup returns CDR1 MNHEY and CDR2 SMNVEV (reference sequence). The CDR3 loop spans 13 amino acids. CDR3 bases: TGTGCCAGCAGTTTATCGCGGACTTACGAGCAGTACTTC. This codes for CASSLSRTYEQYF.

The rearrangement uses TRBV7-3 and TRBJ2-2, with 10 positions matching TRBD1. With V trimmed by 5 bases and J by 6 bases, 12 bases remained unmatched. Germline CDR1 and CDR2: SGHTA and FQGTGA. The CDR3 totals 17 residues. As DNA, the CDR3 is TGTGCCAGCAGCGCTTCCCGGACAGGGGGTTGGTCCGGGGAGCTGTTTTTT. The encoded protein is CASSASRTGGWSGELFF.

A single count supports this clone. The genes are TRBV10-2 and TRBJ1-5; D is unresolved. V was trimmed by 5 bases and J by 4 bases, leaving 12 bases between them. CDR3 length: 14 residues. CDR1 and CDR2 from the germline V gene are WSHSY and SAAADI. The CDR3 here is CASSKLAANQPQHF. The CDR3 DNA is TGCGCCAGCAGTAAACTAGCCGCGAATCAGCCCCAGCATTTT.

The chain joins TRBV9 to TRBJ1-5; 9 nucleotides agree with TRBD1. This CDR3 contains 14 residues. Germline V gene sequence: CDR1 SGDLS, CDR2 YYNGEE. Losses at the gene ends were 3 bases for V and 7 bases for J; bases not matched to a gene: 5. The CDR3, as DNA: TGTGCCAGCAGCGAGGGACAGGGAAGGCAGCCCCAGCATTTT. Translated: CASSEGQGRQPQHF.

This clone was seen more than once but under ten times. The CDR3 is CASSYVENTEAFF. The CDR3 bases are TGTGCCAGCAGTTACGTAGAGAACACTGAAGCTTTCTTT. The gene calls are TRBV6-5 and TRBJ1-1; D ambiguous. Germline V gene data show CDR1 as MNHEY and CDR2 as SVGAGI. The CDR3 length is 13 residues. With 2 bases removed from V and 1 base from J, the gap between germline ends came to 5 bases.

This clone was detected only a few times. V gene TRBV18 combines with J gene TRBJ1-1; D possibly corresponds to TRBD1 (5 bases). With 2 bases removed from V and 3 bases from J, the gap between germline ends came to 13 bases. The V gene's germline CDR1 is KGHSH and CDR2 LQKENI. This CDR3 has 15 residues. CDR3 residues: CASSPDPAGHTEAFF. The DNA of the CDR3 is TGTGCCAGCTCACCAGACCCGGCAGGGCACACTGAAGCTTTCTTT.

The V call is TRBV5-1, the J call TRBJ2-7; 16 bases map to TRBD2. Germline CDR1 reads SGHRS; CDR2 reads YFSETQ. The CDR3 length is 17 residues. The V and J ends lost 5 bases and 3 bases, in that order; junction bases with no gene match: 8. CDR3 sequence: CASSSGTSGGAIYEQYF. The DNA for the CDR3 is TGCGCCAGCAGTTCCGGGACTAGCGGGGGGGCGATCTACGAGCAGTACTTC.